This T cell receptor (beta chain) was retrieved from a study of Ad26.COV2.S vaccination and SARS-CoV-2 variants. In the study overall: The donor participated in the COV1001 trial, in its Ad26.COV2.S arm.

Libraries were prepared by immunoSEQ multiplex PCR; TCRdb keeps only in-frame clonotypes and omits some of them. The table records more than 300,000 clones, less than 90% of them present only once. With 4 bases clipped from V and 5 bases from J, the junction kept 5 bases outside the gene matches. CDR1 is MNHEY, CDR2 SVGAGI, per germline. CDR3 length: 15 amino acids. Treatment defined: 19 received Ad26.COV2.S at low or high dose, single or two shots; roughly five received placebo; per-sample allocation not given. On day 63 after the first injection, vaccine and placebo recipients gave samples. An Ad26 vector expressing Wuhan-strain SARS-CoV-2 spike served as the vaccine.

This clonotype was obtained from a person between 18 and 65 years old who received the Ad26.COV2.S COVID-19 vaccine or a placebo. Sequencing used peripheral blood, obtained in a trial of Ad26.COV2.S vaccine versus placebo. The rearrangement links TRBV6-5 to TRBJ1-5, with 10 nucleotides matching TRBD1. Here the CDR3 reads CASSLDRGGDQPQHF. The CDR3 nucleotides read TGTGCCAGCAGTTTGGACAGGGGGGGGGATCAGCCCCAGCATTTT.